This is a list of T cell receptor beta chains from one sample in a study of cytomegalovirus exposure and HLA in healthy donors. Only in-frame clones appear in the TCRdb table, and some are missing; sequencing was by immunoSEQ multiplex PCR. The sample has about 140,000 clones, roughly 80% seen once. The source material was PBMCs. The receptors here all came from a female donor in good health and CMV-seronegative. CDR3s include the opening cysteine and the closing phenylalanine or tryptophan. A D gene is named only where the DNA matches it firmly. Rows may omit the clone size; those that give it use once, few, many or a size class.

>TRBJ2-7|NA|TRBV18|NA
TGTGCCAGCTCACAAATCCCGGGGGTGGGCCCCTCCGAGCAGTACTTC
CASSQIPGVGPSEQYF
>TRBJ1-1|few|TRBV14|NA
TGTGCCAGCAGCCAGGGGGCCAGGCCTGAAGCTTTCTTT
CASSQGARPEAFF
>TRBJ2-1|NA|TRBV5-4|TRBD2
TGTGCCAGCAGCCCGCGGACTAGCGGGGGACTGGGCAATGAGCAGTTCTTC
CASSPRTSGGLGNEQFF
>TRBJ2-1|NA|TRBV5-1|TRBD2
TGCGCCAGCAGGGATCGTCTAGCGGGCTACAATGAGCAGTTCTTC
CASRDRLAGYNEQFF
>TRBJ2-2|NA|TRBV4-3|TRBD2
TGCGCCAGCAGCCAAGTCAGCGGGGGAGGGACCGGGGAGCTGTTTTTT
CASSQVSGGGTGELFF
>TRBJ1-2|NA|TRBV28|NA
TGTGCCAGCAGTTTCGGACAGAACTATGGCTACACCTTC
CASSFGQNYGYTF
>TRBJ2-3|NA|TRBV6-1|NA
TGTGCCAGCAGTGAACTGGCTCGGGCAGGGGGCACAGATACGCAGTATTTT
CASSELARAGGTDTQYF
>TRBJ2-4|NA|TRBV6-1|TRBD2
TGTGCCAGCAGTGGCGGACTAGCGGGCAGTTACCGAGCCAAAAACATTCAGTACTTC
CASSGGLAGSYRAKNIQYF
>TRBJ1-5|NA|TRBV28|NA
TGTGCCACACATTTTTCGGGACACCTTAATCAGCCCCAGCATTTT
CATHFSGHLNQPQHF
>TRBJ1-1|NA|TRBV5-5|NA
TGTGCCAGCAGCCCGCATGGGCCCACTGAAGCTTTCTTT
CASSPHGPTEAFF
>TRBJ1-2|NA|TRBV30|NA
TGTGCCTGGAGTGTGCTGGGGCCTATGCAGGATGGCTACACCTTC
CAWSVLGPMQDGYTF